This T cell receptor (beta chain) was documented in a study of blood T cell repertoires in COVID-19 (dated by TCRdb to about 2020). Regarding the research as a whole: Collaborator samples came from the United States, Italy and Spain and covered acute and convalescent phases of COVID-19. The prospective study material was composed of cDNA or gDNA derived from T cells, B-cell-depleted T cells, or PBMCs. Deeply sampled blood TCRbeta repertoires from subjects exposed to, actively infected with, or recovered from COVID-19 were included in the dataset. The repertoires were made available in a free public database intended to serve as a resource for research on the immune response to SARS-CoV-2. Samples were obtained from the ongoing ImmuneRACE study (first 160 participants) and from 1,254 subjects provided by 6 global collaborators. Sample metadata almost always included a de-identified subject ID, COVID-19 status, age in years and sex. Where available, HLA class I and class II types were taken from metadata supplied by the sample provider and were not determined by assay-based typing. Points the paper makes about the study in general: Clinical and demographic metadata were provided uncurated, with the amount varying by source and participant.

Turning to this clone: Which antigen it targets is not known. Base quality data are lacking; no much larger clone is found one base away.

The immunoSEQ Assay, a bias-controlled multiplex PCR, was used to amplify TCRbeta CDR3 regions from genomic DNA. Under the source paper's analysis protocol: Nucleated cell counts per sample were estimated from amplification of reference gene primers within the assay. To quantify the absolute abundance of each unique TCRbeta CDR3 rearrangement, sequence reads were collapsed and filtered. For each sample, productive Simpson clonality was calculated by taking the square root of Simpson's diversity index across productive rearrangements. TCRdb took this table from immuneACCESS and kept in-frame rearrangements with V and J called. Such tables lack part of the clones; where checked against another copy, unresolved V genes explain under half of the gap, and the rest is unexplained. The DNA gave D and trimming, while V, J and clone size come from that table. A total of over 120,000 clones appear in this sample, 87% of them only once. The ten largest make up about 11% of the sample.

The CDR3 measures 14 amino acids from cysteine to phenylalanine. Just CDR3 DNA is preserved here, 42 bases in frame from base 1. From V the trimming removes 3 bases and from J it removes 6 bases, while the gene matches leave 6 bases of the junction unaccounted for. CDR1 and CDR2, per the germline V gene, are SGDLS and YYNGEE. Participants in the prospective study were aged about 18 to 90 years, lived in 20 to 30 United States geographic areas, and enrolled through a virtual design. In the prospective study, cohorts were assigned on the basis of participant-reported clinical history obtained from a screening survey and a study questionnaire. Recovered participants in ImmuneRACE Cohort 3 were defined as having two consecutive negative NP/OP PCR tests, clearance from a healthcare professional, or resolution of symptoms. Mobile phlebotomists in the prospective study collected whole blood, serum and a nasopharyngeal or oropharyngeal swab from every participant. Prospective study participants could optionally give additional blood draws and questionnaires over an approximately two-month period. Before DNA extraction, prospective study blood samples were shipped either frozen or at room temperature.

Sequencing was done on a sample of PBMCs or T cells enriched from blood (not recorded which). Recombination linked TRBV9 to TRBJ1-2; 9 bases in between match TRBD1. This TCR was recovered from a man aged 60 to 69 who had recovered from COVID-19. The CDR3 region: CASSGTGQGHGYTF. The DNA sequence is as follows: TGTGCCAGCAGCGGGACCGGACAGGGGCATGGCTACACCTTC.